One sample yielded the 29 T cell receptor beta chains listed below, sequenced in a study of beta chain features in type 1 diabetes. Expressed TCRB transcripts got sequenced, as all isolated RNA was reverse transcribed. Using immunoSEQ multiplex PCR, the repertoire was profiled, and TCRdb retains in-frame clones only, with some absent. The sample lists 220,000 or so clones, about 63% seen once, with around 0.05% in the top ten. The source material was naive CD4+ T cells from blood. Source of these receptors: a man aged 30 to 39 in good health.

The chain carries TRBV15 and TRBJ2-7; D unclear. V gave up 0 bases and J gave up 2 bases, with 5 bases separating them. Germline-derived CDR1 and CDR2 are LNHNV and YYDKDF (reference sequence). CDR3 length equals 13 residues. This CDR3 reads CATSRDYAYEQYF. The CDR3 bases are TGTGCCACCAGCAGAGATTACGCCTACGAGCAGTACTTC.

This chain uses TRBV29-1 with TRBJ2-7; weak D call: TRBD1 (6 bases). The length of the CDR3 is 12 residues. Germline V lookup: CDR1 SQVTM, CDR2 ANQGSEA. V was pared by 5 bases and J by 3 bases, with 11 bases between. The CDR3 is CSVSDRFYEQYF. In DNA form, the CDR3 reads TGCAGCGTTTCGGACAGATTCTACGAGCAGTACTTC.

This clone was counted a few times. The V call is TRBV29-1, the J call TRBJ2-5, with 7 positions matching TRBD1. Germline CDR1 and CDR2: SQVTM and ANQGSEA. J gave up 5 bases and V 5 bases, and 2 bases lay outside the gene matches. The CDR3 loop spans 11 amino acids. The CDR3 loop reads CSVSGGETQYF. Here the CDR3 DNA reads TGCAGCGTTTCAGGGGGTGAGACCCAGTACTTC. The full variable domain, rest sourced from reference TRBV29-1 and TRBJ2-5, is SAVISQKPSRDICQRGTSLTIQCQVDSQVTMMFWYRQQPGQSLTLIATANQGSEATYESGFVIDKFPISRPNLTFSTLTVSNMSPEDSSIYLCSVSGGETQYFGPGTRLLVL.

As to this clone: Other DNA sequences in this specimen translate into the identical CDR3. V gene TRBV30 combines with J gene TRBJ2-5, with unresolved D. Germline CDR1 reads GTSNPN; CDR2 reads SVGIG (reference sequence). V was cut by 0 bases and J by 4 bases, with 9 bases left in between. This CDR3 contains 13 residues. For the CDR3, the DNA is TGTGCCTGGAGTGTACTATCTGGAGAGACCCAGTACTTC. This gives the protein CAWSVLSGETQYF.

The chain couples TRBV11-2 to TRBJ2-7, with D perhaps matching TRBD1 (6 bases). The CDR3 sequence is 14 residues long. Deletions cut 4 bases from V and 6 bases from J, with 16 bases between. CDR1 and CDR2 (germline): SGHAT, FQNNGV. The CDR3 is CASSSPRGQREQYF. The CDR3 coding sequence is TGTGCCAGCAGCTCACCCCGGGGACAACGCGAGCAGTACTTC.

Note on this clone: The same CDR3 can be traced to other DNA sequences in this sample. The chain uses TRBV29-1 and TRBJ2-3; no clear D. The CDR3 covers 13 residues. With 1 base removed from V and 2 bases from J, the gap between germline ends came to 7 bases. Germline V CDR1 and CDR2: SQVTM, ANQGSEA. The CDR3 is CSVEGILTDTQYF. The CDR3 DNA is TGCAGCGTTGAAGGGATTCTCACAGATACGCAGTATTTT.

CDR3 loop: CAWARGAGGETQYF. In nucleotides, the CDR3 is TGTGCCTGGGCACGCGGAGCGGGAGGGGAGACCCAGTACTTC. The rearrangement uses TRBV30 and TRBJ2-5, with 10 bases that match TRBD2. The CDR3 has 14 amino acids. Germline CDR1 GTSNPN, CDR2 SVGIG (reference sequence). After removal of 5 bases from V and 5 bases from J, the junction contained 8 bases not matched to a gene.

CDR3 protein: CASSFGRATDTQYF. For the CDR3, the DNA is TGTGCCAGCAGCTTCGGCAGGGCCACAGATACGCAGTATTTT. V gene TRBV7-6 combines with J gene TRBJ2-3, with a possible D match to TRBD1 (5 bases). The germline V and J ends were trimmed by 3 bases and 2 bases, with 9 bases remaining between them. The germline gives CDR1 SGHVS, CDR2 FNYEAQ. The CDR3 has 14 amino acids. Full variable domain (missing parts from reference TRBV7-6 and TRBJ2-3): GAGVSQSPRYKVTKRGQDVALRCDPISGHVSLYWYRQALGQGPEFLTYFNYEAQQDKSGLPNDRFSAERPEGSISTLTIQRTEQRDSAMYRCASSFGRATDTQYFGPGTRLTVL.

The chain recombines TRBV30 with TRBJ2-5; TRBD1 matches 7 bases. Germline trimming cut 2 bases from V and 7 bases from J; bases unmatched to any gene: 13. The germline CDR1 and CDR2 sequences are GTSNPN and SVGIG (reference sequence). The CDR3 extends over 15 amino acids. The CDR3 DNA follows: TGTGCCTGGAGTCCTCCCCGGACAGGACCCATGACCCAGTACTTC. As protein: CAWSPPRTGPMTQYF. Variable domain in full (rest from reference TRBV30 and TRBJ2-5): SQTIHQWPATLVQPVGSPLSLECTVEGTSNPNLYWYRQAAGRGLQLLFYSVGIGQISSEVPQNLSASRPQDRQFILSSKKLLLSDSGFYLCAWSPPRTGPMTQYFGPGTRLLVL.

The V gene is TRBV30, the J gene TRBJ2-5; the match to TRBD2 covers 7 bases. The germline CDR1 and CDR2 sequences are GTSNPN and SVGIG (reference sequence). With 1 base clipped from V and 5 bases from J, the junction kept 4 bases outside the gene matches. This CDR3 contains 13 residues. CDR3 sequence: CAWSGTGGETQYF. CDR3 nucleotide sequence: TGTGCCTGGAGTGGTACGGGAGGTGAGACCCAGTACTTC.

This clone has just a few counts. V is TRBV29-1 and J is TRBJ2-1; perhaps TRBD1 as D (5 bases). The CDR3 sequence is 14 residues long. Germline values: CDR1 SQVTM, CDR2 ANQGSEA. The CDR3: CSVKLWQGYNEQFF. The CDR3 DNA reads TGCAGTGTGAAGCTCTGGCAGGGATATAATGAGCAGTTCTTC.

Only a few counts were recorded for this clone. V is TRBV13 and J is TRBJ2-1; TRBD1 might be the D (5 bases). Trimming shortened V by 4 bases and J by 9 bases, and 13 bases separated the two germline ends. Germline V gene lookup returns CDR1 PRHDT and CDR2 FYEKMQ (reference sequence). The CDR3 spans 13 residues. The CDR3 region is CASSSAGQAEQFF. The CDR3 DNA is TGTGCCAGCAGCTCCGCAGGGCAGGCTGAGCAGTTCTTC.

The genes are TRBV7-9 and TRBJ2-1, with 7 bases identical to TRBD2. Germline-derived CDR1 and CDR2 are SEHNR and FQNEAQ (reference sequence). The length of the CDR3 is 13 residues. V shed 1 base, J shed 6 bases, and the junction held 0 bases outside the gene matches. CDR3 bases: TGTGCCAGCAGCTTAGAGCGGGGCAATGAGCAGTTCTTC. It codes for CASSLERGNEQFF.

The rearrangement uses TRBV27 and TRBJ2-6, with D uncertain. Germline CDR1 MNHEY, CDR2 SMNVEV (reference sequence). The V end lost 7 bases, the J end lost 0 bases, and 16 bases lay between the germline ends. The length of the CDR3 is 17 residues. CDR3 sequence: CASKAGFRRSGANVLTF. CDR3 bases: TGTGCCAGCAAGGCAGGTTTCAGACGCTCTGGGGCCAACGTCCTGACTTTC.

As for this clone: Additional DNA sequences in this sample encode the identical CDR3. The chain uses TRBV7-2 and TRBJ2-7; no definite D call. V lost 8 bases, J lost 3 bases, and 8 bases lay in between. CDR1 and CDR2 from the germline V gene are SGHTA and FQGNSA. The CDR3 covers 11 residues. The CDR3 DNA reads as TGTGCCAGCTCCAGCCACTACGAGCAGTACTTC. It is translated as CASSSHYEQYF.

V gene TRBV6-6 combines with J gene TRBJ2-1, with TRBD2 matching over 7 bases. CDR3 length equals 14 residues. V lost 8 bases and J lost 4; bases outside the gene matches: 8. Germline lookup yields CDR1 MNHNY and CDR2 SVGAGI (reference sequence). The CDR3 loop reads CASRRDYQYNEQFF. The CDR3 DNA is TGTGCCAGCCGCCGGGACTACCAATACAATGAGCAGTTCTTC.

The chain links TRBV10-3 to TRBJ2-7; 8 positions agree with TRBD1. The V gene end was trimmed by 6 bases and the J gene end by 4 bases; junction bases not matched to a gene: 2. This CDR3 is 12 amino acids long. Germline V lookup: CDR1 ENHRY, CDR2 SYGVKD. The CDR3 loop is CAIRRTGYEQYF. For the CDR3, the DNA is TGTGCCATCAGGAGGACAGGGTACGAGCAGTACTTC.

The chain carries TRBV30 and TRBJ2-2; 8 bases fit TRBD1. V trimming: 8 bases; J trimming: 7 bases; junction bases outside the gene matches: 9. Germline assignment: CDR1 GTSNPN and CDR2 SVGIG (reference sequence). The CDR3 contains 13 residues. The CDR3 coding sequence is TGTGCCAGCGACAGGGGAACCGGCGGGGAGCTGTTTTTT. This sequence encodes CASDRGTGGELFF.

A few counts support this clone. V is TRBV28 and J is TRBJ2-2; TRBD1 matches 8 bases. The CDR3 is made up of 16 amino acids. From germline, CDR1 is MDHEN and CDR2 SYDVKM. After removal of 4 bases from V and 5 bases from J, the junction contained 9 bases not matched to a gene. CDR3 sequence reads: CASSSRRTGWTGELFF. CDR3 DNA sequence: TGTGCCAGCAGTTCAAGGAGGACAGGGTGGACCGGGGAGCTGTTTTTT.

For the CDR3, the DNA is TGTGCCAGCAGTCGGGACACAGATACGCAGTATTTT. Translated: CASSRDTDTQYF. The rearrangement uses TRBV28 and TRBJ2-3, with D perhaps matching TRBD2 (5 bases). CDR1 is MDHEN and CDR2 is SYDVKM in the germline V gene. Trimming cost V 5 bases and J 2 bases, with 5 bases left between them. CDR3 length: 12 amino acids.

The chain links TRBV30 to TRBJ2-3; a possible D gene is TRBD1 (5 bases). V was clipped by 0 bases and J by 10 bases, with 11 bases between them. The CDR3 runs to 12 residues. Germline V gives CDR1 GTSNPN, CDR2 SVGIG (reference sequence). CDR3 nucleotide sequence: TGTGCCTGGAGTGTAAGGGGCGGAGCGCAGTATTTT. Protein sequence: CAWSVRGGAQYF.

This chain uses TRBV30 with TRBJ2-7; weak D call: TRBD2 (6 bases). The CDR3 sequence is 14 residues long. The germline V and J ends were trimmed by 3 bases and 0 bases, with 12 bases remaining between them. Per the germline V gene, CDR1 is GTSNPN and CDR2 is SVGIG (reference sequence). CDR3: CAWRGTSSSYEQYF. In nucleotides, the CDR3 is TGTGCCTGGAGGGGGACTTCGAGCTCCTACGAGCAGTACTTC.

The rearrangement links TRBV6-5 to TRBJ2-7; unclear D gene. The CDR3 has 13 residues. Trimming left V 0 bases short and J 3 bases short, with 6 bases between. In germline, CDR1 is MNHEY, CDR2 SVGAGI. For the CDR3, the DNA is TGTGCCAGCAGTTACTCGGACGGCTACGAGCAGTACTTC. Protein sequence: CASSYSDGYEQYF.

The chain joins TRBV18 to TRBJ1-3, with D possibly being TRBD1 (5 bases). This CDR3 spans 14 amino acids. V was trimmed by 1 base and J by 2 bases, leaving 6 bases between them. The germline gives CDR1 KGHSH, CDR2 LQKENI. Here the CDR3 reads CASSPQQAGNTIYF. The CDR3 DNA reads as TGTGCCAGCTCACCACAACAGGCTGGAAACACCATATATTTT.

CDR3 nucleotide sequence: TGTGCCTGGAGTGCCGACATTCAAGATACGCAGTATTTT. Its protein product is CAWSADIQDTQYF. The chain has TRBV30 and TRBJ2-3; D unresolved. Germline values: CDR1 GTSNPN, CDR2 SVGIG (reference sequence). The CDR3 extends over 13 amino acids. With 1 base removed from V and 5 bases from J, the gap between germline ends came to 10 bases.

The chain carries TRBV14 and TRBJ2-1; TRBD2 matches 10 bases. V shed 1 base, J shed 11 bases, and the junction held 11 bases outside the gene matches. Germline V CDR1 and CDR2: SGHDN, FVKESK. This CDR3 contains 16 residues. The CDR3 coding sequence is TGTGCCAGCAGCCAAGTACTAGCGGGGCCTACAATGAAGCAGTTCTTC. Its translation: CASSQVLAGPTMKQFF.

In this sample, this clone turned up a few times. V gene TRBV30 combines with J gene TRBJ2-2; a possible D gene is TRBD1 (5 bases). The ends were cut back, 2 bases at V and 1 base at J, with 5 bases in the middle. There are 13 residues in the CDR3. Per the germline V gene, CDR1 is GTSNPN and CDR2 is SVGIG (reference sequence). The CDR3 DNA follows: TGTGCCTGGAGTACAGGGAACACCGGGGAGCTGTTTTTT. This gives the protein CAWSTGNTGELFF.

The chain uses TRBV29-1 and TRBJ2-4; 8 bases fit TRBD1. Germline values: CDR1 SQVTM, CDR2 ANQGSEA. This CDR3 has 15 amino acids. The V segment lost 7 bases and the J segment 4 bases; nucleotides outside the gene matches: 12. This CDR3 reads CSANQGQAPKNIQYF. The DNA of the CDR3 is TGCAGCGCTAACCAGGGACAGGCCCCGAAAAACATTCAGTACTTC.

This clone was detected only once. In DNA, the CDR3 is TGTGCTGGGACTAGCGGGGGGACAGATACGCAGTATTTT. It is translated as CAGTSGGTDTQYF. The J gene is TRBJ2-3, the V gene TRBV30; 15 bases agree with TRBD2. The germline V gene encodes CDR1 GTSNPN and CDR2 SVGIG (reference sequence). This CDR3 contains 13 residues.